This is a list of T cell receptor beta chains from one sample in a study of shared clonotypes between healthy human individuals. The assay was immunoSEQ multiplex PCR, and TCRdb's table has in-frame clones only and misses some. Of some 2,100,000 clones listed, roughly 91% are singletons. Sequenced material: naive CD8+ T cells from PBMCs. The receptors come from a man in his late teens or twenties in good health. Some clones in this sample may be carry-over from other donors' samples. Each CDR3 is given with its conserved first and last residue. A D gene is named only where the DNA matches it firmly. Size tells how often a clone was seen (once, few, many) or the class of an expanded clone, and some rows leave it out.

j_call cdr3_length v_call d_call clone_size cdr3_nt cdr3_aa
TRBJ1-1 13 TRBV4-3 TRBD1 - TGCGCCAGCAGCCCCGGGACAGGGCTCGAAGCTTTCTTT CASSPGTGLEAFF
TRBJ2-1 15 TRBV7-8 TRBD2 - TGTGCCAGCAGCTTACCCCTGGCGGGAGGCAATGAGCAGTTCTTC CASSLPLAGGNEQFF
TRBJ2-1 16 TRBV5-1 - - TGCGCCAGCAGCCCCCGAGTAGCGGTTGAAACAAATGAGCAGTTCTTC CASSPRVAVETNEQFF
TRBJ1-1 17 TRBV14 TRBD1 - TGTGCCAGCAGCCAAGTAGGAGCTGACAGGGCCCTCAGACAAGCTTTCTTT CASSQVGADRALRQAFF
TRBJ2-7 15 TRBV5-8 - - TGTGCCAGCAACGTTTTCCCTACTAAATACGACGAGCAGTACTTC CASNVFPTKYDEQYF
TRBJ2-5 14 TRBV14 - once TGTGCCAGCAGCCTTACAGGGCATCAAGAGACCCAGTACTTC CASSLTGHQETQYF
TRBJ2-3 16 TRBV28 TRBD2 - TGTGCCAGCAGTACCGGACTAGCGTCCTCACAATCAACGCAGTATTTT CASSTGLASSQSTQYF
TRBJ2-5 13 TRBV7-3 - - TGTGCCAGCAGCTTGGGGCCCCAAGAGACCCAGTACTTC CASSLGPQETQYF
TRBJ2-7 18 TRBV28 TRBD2 - TGTGCCAGCAGTGCTACCGGGACTAGCGGGAGGGCCGGGGACGAGCAGTACTTC CASSATGTSGRAGDEQYF
TRBJ1-1 16 TRBV9 TRBD1 - TGTGCCAGCAGCGTAGTGGCAGGGGGCTGGAACACTGAAGCTTTCTTT CASSVVAGGWNTEAFF
TRBJ1-4 18 TRBV4-1 - - TGCGCCAGCAGCCAAGATCTGGGGGGCGAAGCAACTAATGAAAAACTGTTTTTT CASSQDLGGEATNEKLFF
TRBJ1-1 14 TRBV28 - - TGTGCCAGCAGCCGTGGGTACACGAACACTGAAGCTTTCTTT CASSRGYTNTEAFF
TRBJ2-1 15 TRBV5-4 - - TGTGCCAGCAGGTCCGAGCGGAGCTTATACAATGAGCAGTTCTTC CASRSERSLYNEQFF
TRBJ1-4 17 TRBV27 TRBD1 - TGTGCCAGCAGTTCACTCCCCGGACAGGGTACTAATGAAAAACTGTTTTTT CASSSLPGQGTNEKLFF
TRBJ1-1 13 TRBV27 TRBD1 few TGTGCCAGCAGATCAGGGGGCAACCCTGAAGCTTTCTTT CASRSGGNPEAFF
TRBJ2-7 14 TRBV6-5 - once TGTGCCAGCAGTCCGGGGACGAGGTCCTACGAGCAGTACTTC CASSPGTRSYEQYF
TRBJ1-5 15 TRBV28 - - TGTGCCAGCAGTTTACGAGGGGTGGGCGATCAGCCCCAGCATTTT CASSLRGVGDQPQHF
TRBJ2-7 14 TRBV5-1 TRBD1 - TGCGCCAGCAGAGAACCGGGACAGGGTTACGAGCAGTACTTC CASREPGQGYEQYF
TRBJ2-3 13 TRBV6-5 - once TGTGCCAGCAGTTACCTTAGCACAGATACGCAGTATTTT CASSYLSTDTQYF
TRBJ2-1 14 TRBV5-1 - - TGCGCCAGCAGCGGGATCGGGATTTTCAATGAGCAGTTCTTC CASSGIGIFNEQFF
TRBJ1-1 13 TRBV7-6 - - TGTGCCAGCACCCCGGGGGTGGAAACTGAAGCTTTCTTT CASTPGVETEAFF
TRBJ1-2 15 TRBV7-2 TRBD1 - TGTGCCAGCAGCTCCCCCGGGACAGGGGAATATGGCTACACCTTC CASSSPGTGEYGYTF
TRBJ2-1 13 TRBV27 - - TGTGCCAGCAGTTTTTCCAGCGACAATGAGCAGTTCTTC CASSFSSDNEQFF
TRBJ2-1 16 TRBV7-9 TRBD2 - TGTGCCAGCAGCCCACTTTCGCGGGAGATTAAGAATGAGCAGTTCTTC CASSPLSREIKNEQFF
TRBJ1-2 14 TRBV6-4 - once TGTGCCAGCAGTGAACTGGGAGTTCCCTATGGCTACACCTTC CASSELGVPYGYTF
TRBJ2-5 13 TRBV9 - - TGTGCCAGCAGCGTTTCCGAACAAGAGACCCAGTACTTC CASSVSEQETQYF
TRBJ2-5 16 TRBV6-5 - - TGTGCCAGCAGTTACCGTCCAGGGTCGGGGCAAGAGACCCAGTACTTC CASSYRPGSGQETQYF
TRBJ2-7 16 TRBV14 TRBD1 - TGTGCCAGCAGCGCTAGGACGGACTCAGACAGGGACGAGCAGTACTTC CASSARTDSDRDEQYF
TRBJ1-2 11 TRBV6-5 - - TGTGCCGGAGATTCAGGCTATGGCTACACCTTC CAGDSGYGYTF
TRBJ2-5 14 TRBV4-1 - - TGCGCCAGCAGCCACCGTCACGGGATACAGACCCAGTACTTC CASSHRHGIQTQYF
TRBJ2-7 16 TRBV5-1 - - TGCGCCAGCAGCTTGGCGCTCGGCAGGGTCTCCTACGAGCAGTACTTC CASSLALGRVSYEQYF
TRBJ2-7 12 TRBV29-1 - - TGCAGCGCGTGGGGCAGTGACTACGAGCAGTACTTC CSAWGSDYEQYF